This T cell receptor beta chain emerged from a study of post-analysis software for immune sequencing data. Notes on this clonotype: The target antigen is unknown.

The germline gives CDR1 MGHDK, CDR2 SYGVNS. The CDR3 runs to 17 residues. V lost 3 bases and J lost 6; bases outside the gene matches: 12. Study-wide results and limits: TRBV5-6, TRBV5-1 and TRBV20-1 belonged to a set of roughly 5 TRBV segments that were more frequent in patients than controls.

Unique molecular identifiers had been added to the TCR beta cDNA libraries. One entry per CDR3 protein, called by TCRdb with MiXCR from the PCR reads. The table lists about 770,000 distinct CDR3 sequences, under 60% of them singletons. Sequencing used blood. This clonotype originated in a girl aged 5-17 years with multiple sclerosis. V and J are TRBV25-1 and TRBJ1-5, with TRBD1 identical over 9 bases. The DNA for the CDR3 is TGTGCCAGCAGTGAGCCACCGGGACAGGGAAGAGGTCAGCCCCAGCATTTT. It translates to CASSEPPGQGRGQPQHF.